This is a list of T cell receptor beta chains from one sample in a study of blood T cell repertoires in COVID-19. Clones were sequenced by immunoSEQ multiplex PCR, and TCRdb holds only the in-frame ones, with some missing. The table shows fewer than 300,000 clones, with 75% to 90% occurring only once. The sequenced sample consisted of peripheral blood. The receptors derive from a man younger than 45 with acute or convalescent COVID-19. CDR3s include the opening cysteine and the closing phenylalanine or tryptophan. The D gene is left open where the match is weak. Rows give clone size only sometimes, using once, few, many, or a class for an expanded clone.

>NA|TRBD1|TRBV28|TRBJ1-2
CASSSGQGAAFYGYTF
TGTGCCAGCAGTTCGGGACAGGGGGCGGCTTTTTATGGCTACACCTTC
>few|NA|TRBV19|TRBJ2-2
CASRNPSGRTGELFF
TGTGCCAGTAGGAACCCGAGCGGTAGGACCGGGGAGCTGTTTTTT
>NA|NA|TRBV5-6|TRBJ1-5
CASSLRGIQPQHF
TGTGCCAGCAGCTTAAGAGGGATACAGCCCCAGCATTTT
>NA|TRBD1|TRBV28|TRBJ1-5
CASSLSGTGFHQPQHF
TGTGCCAGCAGTTTATCCGGGACAGGGTTTCATCAGCCCCAGCATTTT
>NA|NA|TRBV6-6|TRBJ2-7
CASRTGAYEQYF
TGTGCCAGCAGGACGGGGGCCTACGAGCAGTACTTC
>many|NA|TRBV28|TRBJ2-7
CASSQAGSTTYEQYF
TGTGCCAGCAGTCAAGCAGGGTCAACCACCTACGAGCAGTACTTC
>few|TRBD1|TRBV28|TRBJ1-6
CASSLRDRLSYNSPLHF
TGTGCCAGCAGTTTACGGGACAGGCTCTCCTATAATTCACCCCTCCACTTT
>NA|NA|TRBV14|TRBJ1-2
CASSQEEFYGYTF
TGTGCCAGCAGCCAAGAAGAGTTCTATGGCTACACCTTC
>NA|TRBD1|TRBV18|TRBJ1-3
CASSRQGTGSGNTIYF
TGTGCCAGCTCAAGACAGGGGACGGGCTCTGGAAACACCATATATTTT
>NA|NA|TRBV5-5|TRBJ2-1
CASSLAARGPWDEQFF
TGTGCCAGCAGCTTGGCCGCTAGGGGCCCGTGGGATGAGCAGTTCTTC
>NA|NA|TRBV2|TRBJ2-3
CASSEYTDTQYF
TGTGCCAGCAGTGAATACACAGATACGCAGTATTTT
>NA|NA|TRBV9|TRBJ2-3
CASSVGAGTTDTQYF
TGTGCCAGCAGCGTAGGGGCGGGGACCACAGATACGCAGTATTTT
>NA|NA|TRBV19|TRBJ2-7
CASSIRGRNEQYF
TGTGCCAGTAGTATCAGGGGCCGGAACGAGCAGTACTTC
>NA|NA|TRBV18|TRBJ2-5
CASSLRQAQETQYF
TGTGCCAGCTCACTGCGACAGGCTCAAGAGACCCAGTACTTC
>NA|NA|TRBV7-6|TRBJ1-2
CASSPEARGLSGYTF
TGTGCCAGCAGCCCCGAGGCGCGGGGGCTTAGTGGCTACACCTTC
>NA|TRBD1|TRBV4-1|TRBJ2-1
CASSQKHPRAGGDNEQFF
TGCGCCAGCAGCCAAAAACACCCAAGGGCAGGGGGAGACAATGAGCAGTTCTTC
>NA|NA|TRBV10-2|TRBJ2-3
CASSEGGRATDTQYF
TGCGCCAGTTCAGAGGGGGGGAGGGCAACAGATACGCAGTATTTT
>NA|TRBD1|TRBV7-3|TRBJ2-2
CASSSRGRETGELFF
TGTGCCAGCAGTTCCAGGGGGCGCGAAACCGGGGAGCTGTTTTTT
>few|TRBD1|TRBV6-5|TRBJ1-3
CASRSTGGSGNTIYF
TGTGCCAGCAGATCGACAGGGGGCTCTGGAAACACCATATATTTT
>NA|NA|TRBV28|TRBJ1-1
CASSRPDGRVTEAFF
TGTGCCAGCAGCCGACCAGACGGGCGGGTGACTGAAGCTTTCTTT
>NA|NA|TRBV3-1/TRBV3-2|TRBJ1-2
CASSRSGTYGYTF
TGTGCCAGCAGCCGATCAGGTACCTATGGCTACACCTTC
>NA|NA|TRBV11-2|TRBJ1-1
CASSLRDTEAFF
TGTGCCAGCAGCTTGAGAGACACTGAAGCTTTCTTT
>NA|NA|TRBV9|TRBJ1-5
CASSSGGNQPQHF
TGTGCCAGCAGCTCGGGGGGCAATCAGCCCCAGCATTTT
>once|NA|TRBV5-5|TRBJ1-4
CASSLVASPGNEKLFF
TGTGCCAGCAGCTTGGTTGCGAGCCCGGGGAATGAAAAACTGTTTTTT
>NA|TRBD1|TRBV5-1|TRBJ2-1
CASSLQGDNYNEQFF
TGCGCCAGCAGCTTGCAGGGGGACAATTACAATGAGCAGTTCTTC
>NA|NA|TRBV2|TRBJ2-5
CASSDLGREETQYF
TGTGCCAGCAGTGATCTGGGCAGGGAAGAGACCCAGTACTTC
>NA|NA|TRBV28|TRBJ2-3
CASSQDTDTQYF
TGTGCCAGCAGCCAGGATACAGATACGCAGTATTTT
>NA|NA|TRBV28|TRBJ2-5
CASSRTGMRQETQYF
TGTGCCAGCAGCAGAACAGGAATGAGACAAGAGACCCAGTACTTC
>NA|TRBD1|TRBV4-1|TRBJ2-7
CASSRTGSYEQYF
TGCGCCAGCAGCCGGACAGGGTCCTACGAGCAGTACTTC
>NA|NA|TRBV24-1|TRBJ2-7
CATSDGNFLGEAGEQYF
TGTGCCACCAGTGATGGTAATTTTTTGGGGGAAGCGGGCGAGCAGTACTTC
>once|TRBD1|TRBV14|TRBJ1-1
CASSQAGQRRNTEAFF
TGTGCCAGCAGCCAGGCGGGACAGAGAAGGAACACTGAAGCTTTCTTT
>NA|TRBD1|TRBV4-1|TRBJ1-5
CASSHEYRGQDQPQHF
TGCGCCAGCAGCCACGAATACAGGGGGCAGGATCAGCCCCAGCATTTT
>NA|NA|TRBV4-2|TRBJ2-4
CASSQPFTIAKNIQYF
TGTGCCAGCAGCCAACCTTTTACAATAGCCAAAAACATTCAGTACTTC
>NA|TRBD1|TRBV5-1|TRBJ2-7
CASSQDRAGLEQYF
TGCGCCAGCAGCCAGGACAGGGCAGGGCTGGAGCAGTACTTC
>NA|TRBD2|TRBV5-1|TRBJ2-1
CASSLVALAEYNEQFF
TGCGCCAGCAGCTTGGTGGCGCTAGCGGAGTACAATGAGCAGTTCTTC
>NA|TRBD2|TRBV6-6|TRBJ2-5
CASRLAGVQETQYF
TGTGCCAGCAGACTAGCGGGAGTTCAAGAGACCCAGTACTTC
>NA|NA|TRBV4-1|TRBJ2-7
CASSQYPDWSYEQYF
TGCGCCAGCAGCCAATATCCTGACTGGTCCTACGAGCAGTACTTC
>NA|NA|TRBV5-1|TRBJ1-5
CASSLERGMNQPQHF
TGCGCCAGCAGCTTGGAACGGGGGATGAATCAGCCCCAGCATTTT
>NA|TRBD1|TRBV28|TRBJ1-5
CASGQGSQPQHF
TGTGCCAGCGGACAGGGGAGTCAGCCCCAGCATTTT
>NA|TRBD1|TRBV6-1|TRBJ2-7
CASSEASYPGQGMYEQYF
TGTGCCAGCAGTGAAGCATCCTACCCGGGACAGGGGATGTACGAGCAGTACTTC
>NA|NA|TRBV4-1|TRBJ1-2
CASSHTGSRGYGYTF
TGCGCCAGCAGCCACACAGGGTCAAGGGGCTATGGCTACACCTTC
>few|TRBD2|TRBV7-2|TRBJ2-1
CASSPRLAGRNEQFF
TGTGCCAGCAGCCCTCGACTAGCGGGGAGGAATGAGCAGTTCTTC
>few|TRBD1|TRBV28|TRBJ1-2
CASSLAGTANLYGYTF
TGTGCCAGCAGTCTAGCCGGGACAGCTAACCTCTATGGCTACACCTTC
>NA|TRBD1|TRBV18|TRBJ2-1
CASSPFQGQGSNEQFF
TGTGCCAGCTCACCATTCCAGGGACAGGGTAGCAATGAGCAGTTCTTC
>NA|TRBD2|TRBV2|TRBJ2-1
CASKTVPGGNEQFF
TGTGCCAGCAAAACGGTCCCGGGGGGGAATGAGCAGTTCTTC
>NA|TRBD2|TRBV5-4|TRBJ2-7
CASSLALSAGGPGEQYF
TGTGCCAGCAGCTTGGCCCTTTCCGCGGGAGGGCCGGGGGAGCAGTACTTC
>NA|TRBD1|TRBV15|TRBJ1-6
CATSVRDRGARSPLHF
TGTGCCACCAGCGTCCGGGACAGGGGAGCCCGTTCACCCCTCCACTTT
>NA|TRBD1|TRBV28|TRBJ2-2
CASGGTGATGELFF
TGTGCCAGCGGCGGGACAGGGGCCACCGGGGAGCTGTTTTTT
>NA|TRBD2|TRBV4-2|TRBJ2-7
CASSQAAQAGEGEQYF
TGTGCCAGCAGCCAAGCCGCTCAAGCGGGGGAGGGCGAGCAGTACTTC
>NA|TRBD1|TRBV28|TRBJ1-1
CASSLYYRGNTEAFF
TGTGCCAGCAGTTTATATTACAGGGGGAACACTGAAGCTTTCTTT
>NA|NA|TRBV10-3|TRBJ1-3
CAIRGRGNTIYF
TGTGCCATCAGGGGGAGGGGAAACACCATATATTTT
>NA|TRBD2|TRBV28|TRBJ2-1
CASSPNQGSGILQFF
TGTGCCAGCAGCCCAAACCAGGGTAGCGGGATATTACAGTTCTTC
>NA|TRBD1|TRBV19|TRBJ1-2
CASRWGDRENGYTF
TGTGCCAGCCGGTGGGGGGACAGGGAGAATGGCTACACCTTC
>once|TRBD1|TRBV7-9|TRBJ1-2
CASSLLGGQGGIDYGYTF
TGTGCCAGCAGCTTACTCGGGGGACAGGGAGGAATTGACTATGGCTACACCTTC
>NA|NA|TRBV2|TRBJ2-7
CASSVGQLLEQYF
TGTGCCAGCAGCGTCGGACAGTTGCTCGAGCAGTACTTC